These 22 T cell receptor beta chains share one sample of origin, sequenced in a study of cytotoxic CD8 clonotypes in ibrutinib-treated CLL (dated by TCRdb to 2020 to 2023). Explained via the paper, the time point label denotes: approximately 25 months on ibrutinib. Library prep was done by the immunoSEQ multiplex PCR assay. This immuneACCESS table, as held by TCRdb, lists in-frame sequences with V and J called but not all clones. Of the missing ones, under half trace to an unresolved V gene in checked studies; the others have no known cause. The sample table records 150,000 to 250,000 clones; around 70% of these occur just once. The ten largest clonotypes hold roughly 13% of the sample. Material: PBMCs, obtained after 24 months of ibrutinib treatment. These receptors were taken from a human donor with chronic lymphocytic leukemia.

The rearrangement links TRBV6-6 to TRBJ2-5; D possibly corresponds to TRBD2 (5 bases). The CDR3 runs to 12 residues. Trimming removed 4 bases at V and 7 bases at J, with 10 bases between. Germline V CDR1 and CDR2: MNHNY, SVGAGI (reference sequence). The CDR3 sequence: CASSSWAGTQYF. The CDR3 DNA sequence: TGTGCCAGCAGTTCCTGGGCGGGGACCCAGTACTTC.

The chain carries TRBV9 and TRBJ2-3, with TRBD2 as a possible D gene (6 bases). The CDR3 covers 16 residues. V lost 2 bases, J lost 0 bases, and 13 bases lay in between. The germline V gene has CDR1 SGDLS and CDR2 YYNGEE. For the CDR3, the DNA is TGTGCCAGCAGCGTGCGAAGGGCGGGGAGCACAGATACGCAGTATTTT. Protein: CASSVRRAGSTDTQYF. Combining the CDR3 with reference TRBV9 and TRBJ2-3 gives the whole variable domain DSGVTQTPKHLITATGQRVTLRCSPRSGDLSVYWYQQSLDQGLQFLIQYYNGEERAKGNILERFSAQQFPDLHSELNLSSLELGDSALYFCASSVRRAGSTDTQYFGPGTRLTVL.

The chain recombines TRBV11-2 with TRBJ2-5; a possible D gene is TRBD1 (7 bases). The germline CDR1 and CDR2 sequences are SGHAT and FQNNGV. The CDR3 is 15 residues long. The ends were cut back, 3 bases at V and 3 bases at J, with 14 bases in the middle. The CDR3 sequence is CASSFFRGEKETQYF. The CDR3 DNA is TGTGCCAGCAGCTTCTTCAGGGGGGAGAAAGAGACCCAGTACTTC.

This clone was detected only once. This rearrangement joins TRBV4-3 to TRBJ2-3, with D hard to call. The germline CDR1 and CDR2 sequences are LGHNA and YSLEER. The V and J ends lost 7 bases and 2 bases respectively, with 16 bases between them. The CDR3 has 15 amino acids. CDR3 sequence (DNA): TGCGCCAGCAATGCGAATCCTGGTGACACAGATACGCAGTATTTT. Translation: CASNANPGDTDTQYF.

This clone was detected only a few times. The gene calls are TRBV6-5 and TRBJ2-7; a weak D match, TRBD2 (6 bases). Per germline, CDR1 MNHEY and CDR2 SVGAGI. The V and J ends lost 0 bases and 5 bases respectively, with 17 bases between them. The length of the CDR3 is 16 residues. The CDR3 DNA reads as TGTGCCAGCAGTTACTCCAAGGAGGGCAGGGACCACGAGCAGTACTTC. It is translated as CASSYSKEGRDHEQYF.

The rearrangement links TRBV4-3 to TRBJ2-2, with 11 bases that match TRBD2. The germline V gene encodes CDR1 LGHNA and CDR2 YSLEER. This CDR3 has 16 amino acids. The junction had 9 bases not matched to a gene; V was cut back by 4 bases and J by 8 bases. The CDR3 reads CASSLGRLAGGGELFF. CDR3 bases: TGCGCCAGCAGCCTTGGGAGGCTAGCGGGAGGTGGGGAGCTGTTTTTT.

V is TRBV5-1 and J is TRBJ1-2; possibly TRBD1 for D (6 bases). The CDR3 is made up of 14 amino acids. Between the trimmed V and J ends, which lost 0 bases and 5 bases, there was a span of 11 bases. The germline V gene has CDR1 SGHRS and CDR2 YFSETQ. The CDR3 here is CASSLDRDTYGYTF. For the CDR3, the DNA is TGCGCCAGCAGCTTGGACCGGGACACATATGGCTACACCTTC.

This chain connects TRBV5-1 to TRBJ2-2; 10 bases line up with TRBD2. The trim removed 3 bases at V and 7 bases at J, leaving 18 bases unmatched. Looked up from germline, CDR1 is SGHRS and CDR2 is YFSETQ. This CDR3 comprises 19 residues. The CDR3 protein is CASSSLPGASGRSIGELFF. In DNA, the CDR3 is TGCGCCAGCAGCTCGCTACCAGGGGCTAGCGGGAGATCCATCGGGGAGCTGTTTTTT.

This clone showed up just once. The gene calls are TRBV5-4 and TRBJ2-3, with a tentative D call TRBD2 (6 bases). The V end lost 0 bases, the J end lost 7 bases, and 15 bases lay between the germline ends. The germline V gene has CDR1 SGHNT and CDR2 YYREEE (reference sequence). CDR3 length: 15 amino acids. The CDR3 sequence: CASSLGGGNSNTQYF. CDR3 in DNA: TGTGCCAGCAGCTTGGGTGGAGGGAACAGTAATACGCAGTATTTT. The full variable domain, completed using reference TRBV5-4 and TRBJ2-3, is ETGVTQSPTHLIKTRGQQVTLRCSSQSGHNTVSWYQQALGQGPQFIFQYYREEENGRGNFPPRFSGLQFPNYSSELNVNALELDDSALYLCASSLGGGNSNTQYFGPGTRLTVL.

The chain uses TRBV27 and TRBJ1-1; TRBD1 aligns across 8 bases. This CDR3 is built from 17 residues. In germline, CDR1 is MNHEY, CDR2 SMNVEV (reference sequence). After removal of 3 bases from V and 4 bases from J, the junction contained 13 bases not matched to a gene. The CDR3 loop is CASSFEQGGIYGTEAFF. The CDR3 coding sequence is TGTGCCAGCAGTTTTGAACAGGGGGGGATTTACGGCACTGAAGCTTTCTTT.

The V and J genes are TRBV27 and TRBJ2-2; D remains ambiguous. Germline CDR1 MNHEY, CDR2 SMNVEV (reference sequence). This CDR3 is 14 amino acids long. V shed 5 bases and J shed 5 bases, with 12 bases lying between them. CDR3 nucleotides: TGTGCCAGCAGTAAAGGGTCTTGGACCGGGGAGCTGTTTTTT. Amino acid sequence: CASSKGSWTGELFF.

V usage is TRBV28 and J usage is TRBJ2-1; 12 positions match TRBD2. Germline loops: CDR1 MDHEN, CDR2 SYDVKM. This CDR3 spans 17 amino acids. The V gene end was trimmed by 4 bases and the J gene end by 4 bases; junction bases not matched to a gene: 8. The CDR3 loop reads CASSSLGGTSGYNEQFF. Here the CDR3 DNA reads TGTGCCAGCAGTTCCCTTGGGGGGACTAGCGGGTACAATGAGCAGTTCTTC.

The chain combines TRBV5-1 with TRBJ2-2; D is ambiguous. The germline V and J ends were trimmed by 0 bases and 6 bases, with 9 bases remaining between them. CDR3 length: 14 residues. Germline CDR1 SGHRS, CDR2 YFSETQ. The CDR3 DNA is TGCGCCAGCAGCTTGGACGTAGCAGCCGGGGAGCTGTTTTTT. It yields the protein CASSLDVAAGELFF.

This CDR3 is CASSVDRAGNTIYF. The CDR3 coding sequence is TGCGCCAGCAGCGTGGACAGGGCTGGAAACACCATATATTTT. The chain is built from TRBV5-1 and TRBJ1-3; 8 bases are a match to TRBD1. J lost 2 bases, V lost 4 bases, and 2 bases had no gene match. The length of the CDR3 is 14 residues. Germline CDR1 is SGHRS and CDR2 is YFSETQ.

This clone was detected only once. The chain is built from TRBV4-1 and TRBJ1-2; D is unclear. The germline CDR1 and CDR2 sequences are MGHRA and YSYEKL. V was shortened by 0 bases and J by 8 bases, with 10 bases between the two germline ends. The length of the CDR3 is 13 residues. The CDR3 bases are TGCGCCAGCAGCCAAGAATGGCTCGACGGCTACACCTTC. It specifies CASSQEWLDGYTF.

The J gene is TRBJ1-3, the V gene TRBV6-1, with TRBD1 matching over 8 bases. Germline-derived CDR1 and CDR2 are MNHNS and SASEGT. Trimming cost V 1 base and J 4 bases; bases outside gene matches: 3. CDR3 length: 15 residues. CDR3 bases: TGTGCCAGCAGTGAAGACAGGGGGTCGGGAAACACCATATATTTT. Its translation: CASSEDRGSGNTIYF.

This clone is a singleton in its sample. The rearrangement links TRBV7-2 to TRBJ1-5; a possible D gene is TRBD1 (6 bases). The germline V gene has CDR1 SGHTA and CDR2 FQGNSA. This CDR3 spans 13 amino acids. V dropped 4 bases and J dropped 2 bases, with 6 bases sitting between them. For the CDR3, the DNA is TGTGCCAGCAGCTACAGGGGCAATCAGCCCCAGCATTTT. Translation: CASSYRGNQPQHF.

V and J are TRBV7-2 and TRBJ2-7; either TRBD1 or TRBD2 may supply D (6 bases each). The CDR3 spans 15 residues. The germline V gene encodes CDR1 SGHTA and CDR2 FQGNSA. V gave up 4 bases and J gave up 0 bases, with 13 bases separating them. This CDR3 reads CASSSKRGDSYEQYF. The CDR3, as DNA: TGTGCCAGCAGCTCAAAGAGGGGGGACTCCTACGAGCAGTACTTC. Full variable domain (remainder filled in from reference TRBV7-2 and TRBJ2-7): GAGVSQSPSNKVTEKGKDVELRCDPISGHTALYWYRQSLGQGLEFLIYFQGNSAPDKSGLPSDRFSAERTGGSVSTLTIQRTQQEDSAVYLCASSSKRGDSYEQYFGPGTRLTVT.

V usage is TRBV7-2 and J usage is TRBJ2-3; the D is unclear. CDR3 length: 14 amino acids. With 5 bases removed from V and 4 bases from J, the gap between germline ends came to 13 bases. Germline V lookup: CDR1 SGHTA, CDR2 FQGNSA. The CDR3 DNA is TGTGCCAGCAGCCTCGCCCTTCACGCAGATACGCAGTATTTT. This translates into CASSLALHADTQYF.

This clone was picked up one time. The chain uses TRBV5-6 and TRBJ1-3; possible D gene TRBD1, 5 bases. V was clipped by 0 bases and J by 6 bases, with 7 bases between them. CDR1 is SGHDT, CDR2 YYEEEE, per germline. This CDR3 region has 13 residues. The CDR3 nucleotides are TGTGCCAGCAGCTTGGGACAGACAAACACCATATATTTT. Its translation is CASSLGQTNTIYF.

The V and J genes are TRBV11-2 and TRBJ2-5; no clear D gene. CDR1 and CDR2 (germline): SGHAT, FQNNGV. This CDR3 is built from 13 residues. The germline V and J ends were trimmed by 5 bases and 4 bases, with 11 bases remaining between them. The CDR3 loop reads CASSPLDRETQYF. In DNA, the CDR3 is TGTGCCAGCAGCCCCCTCGACCGAGAGACCCAGTACTTC.

This rearrangement joins TRBV30 to TRBJ1-5; 7 bases agree with TRBD1. V was pared by 8 bases and J by 7 bases, with 8 bases of the junction left unmatched. CDR1 is GTSNPN and CDR2 is SVGIG in the germline V gene (reference sequence). The CDR3 totals 12 residues. CDR3 region: CAVDRAQQPQHF. DNA of the CDR3: TGTGCCGTCGACAGGGCTCAACAGCCCCAGCATTTT.